These 4 T cell receptor beta chains came from one sample sequenced in a study of CD8 T cells in Susac syndrome. Reverse transcription used roughly 0.45 to 1 ug RNA and random hexamers. TCRdb passed the immunoSEQ multiplex PCR reads through MiXCR, listing each CDR3 protein once. Seen here are 110,000 or so distinct CDR3 sequences, 94% observed once, and the top ten hold roughly 0.092%. Sequenced material: CD4+ T cells from PBMCs. These receptors were collected from a human donor in good health.

The CDR3 region has the DNA TGCAGTGCTAGGCGCGGGACTAGCGTGTACCAAGAGACCCAGTACTTC. Amino acid sequence: CSARRGTSVYQETQYF. The rearrangement links TRBV20-1 to TRBJ2-5; TRBD2 aligns across 10 bases. The germline gives CDR1 DFQATT, CDR2 SNEGSKA (reference sequence). The CDR3 spans 16 residues. Trimming at V came to 3 bases and at J to 0 bases, leaving 7 bases not matched to a gene.

This clonotype was seen only once. The rearrangement uses TRBV7-2 and TRBJ2-7; either TRBD1 or TRBD2 may supply D (5 bases each). The CDR3 is made up of 17 amino acids. Trimming removed 5 bases at V and 3 bases at J, with 23 bases between. Germline CDR1 is SGHTA and CDR2 is FQGNSA. The CDR3 nucleotides are TGTGCCAGCAGCCCCTCTGGGGGTAAAGCCAGAGACTACGAGCAGTACTTC. It translates to CASSPSGGKARDYEQYF.

This clonotype was counted only a few times. V usage is TRBV18 and J usage is TRBJ1-5; D remains ambiguous. The V end was cut by 3 bases, the J end by 2 bases, with 2 bases between. Germline V lookup: CDR1 KGHSH, CDR2 LQKENI. There are 12 residues in the CDR3. The CDR3 sequence is CASSPGNQPQHF. CDR3 nucleotides: TGTGCCAGCTCACCCGGCAATCAGCCCCAGCATTTT. Full variable domain (rest looked up from reference TRBV18 and TRBJ1-5): NAGVMQNPRHLVRRRGQEARLRCSPMKGHSHVYWYRQLPEEGLKFMVYLQKENIIDESGMPKERFSAEFPKEGPSILRIQQVVRGDSAAYFCASSPGNQPQHFGDGTRLSIL.

The chain combines TRBV12-3 or TRBV12-4 with TRBJ1-1; D call uncertain. This CDR3 has 11 residues. V lost 6 bases and J 6 bases, leaving 8 bases between the germline ends. DNA for the CDR3: TGTGCCAGCAGATTCACCTCTGAAGCTTTCTTT. As protein: CASRFTSEAFF.